The source of this T cell receptor (beta chain) is a study of T cell responses to AZD1222 COVID-19 vaccine. With regard to this clone: Its antigen is undetermined.

Broader study findings: Seropositive status at baseline applied to only a handful of AZD1222 recipients. Clonal diversity may have been underestimated in mostly white British donors. The study found Spike-specific TCR breadth and depth rose after two AZD1222 doses. Repertoires were collected only later (after the peak T cell response had occurred).

The V gene's germline CDR1 is MNHEY and CDR2 SMNVEV (reference sequence). V lost 1 base and J lost 13, with 13 bases in between. The CDR3 has 12 amino acids. The repertoire was sequenced with immunoSEQ multiplex PCR; TCRdb's copy has only in-frame clones and lacks some. The repertoire holds 130,000 or so clones, with 80% to 90% as singletons. The sequence was collected from an adult who received the AZD1222 COVID-19 vaccine. The rearrangement uses TRBV27 and TRBJ1-1; D unclear. The material sequenced was peripheral blood, taken 28 days after the second AZD1222 dose. The CDR3 DNA reads as TGTGCCAGCAGTTTATTTGGGGAACTCGTTTTCTTT. This gives the protein CASSLFGELVFF.